The clone carrying this T cell receptor beta chain was found many times. Its antigen is as yet unknown. The sequence runs out 3 residues before the end of the CDR3; the remainder is reconstructed from the germline J gene. The junction had 3 bases not matched to a gene; V was cut back by 6 bases and J by 0 bases. CDR1 is SQVTM, CDR2 ANQGSEA, per germline. This CDR3 comprises 14 residues. Donors gave about 5 to 9 ml heparinized peripheral whole blood. The sample comes from a study of T cell clonality in common variable immunodeficiency. Clones were sequenced by immunoSEQ multiplex PCR, and TCRdb holds only the in-frame ones, with some missing. The sample holds more than 25,000 clones, and no clone turns up only once. Findings and caveats of the study: Fewer deletions and N-nucleotide insertions were reportedly seen in common variable immunodeficiency TCR beta sequences.

The V and J genes are TRBV29-1 and TRBJ2-1; 9 bases match TRBD2. Sequenced: peripheral blood mononuclear cells. The TCR sequence derives from a human donor with common variable immunodeficiency. The sequenced CDR3 bases are TGCAGCGTAAAGACTAGCGGCTCCTACAATGAG. Translation gives CSVKTSGSYNE. The entire CDR3 reads CSVKTSGSYNEQFF.